The TCR beta chain described here comes from a study of response to subunit inactivated influenza vaccine. Broader study findings: Few additional T cells are recruited per seasonal influenza vaccination, authors suggested.

TCRdb processed the RT-PCR reads anew with MiXCR; each CDR3 protein has one entry. The data contain about 520,000 distinct CDR3 sequences, 10% to 11% of them singletons. As for this clonotype: Its antigen is unidentified.

This CDR3 comprises 15 residues. The V end was cut by 5 bases, the J end by 5 bases, with 19 bases between. Germline V gene lookup returns CDR1 SGHAT and CDR2 FQDESV (reference sequence). This sequence originates from a man aged 45-65 years who received an inactivated influenza vaccine. The rearrangement joins TRBV11-1 to TRBJ2-7, with a possible D match to TRBD1 (6 bases). The specimen comprised PBMCs from blood, sampled about 6 weeks after vaccination. The DNA of the CDR3 is TGTGCCAGCAGCCCACCCAATGGCAGGGGCCACGAGCAGTACTTC. Protein product: CASSPPNGRGHEQYF.